Each of the 15 T cell receptor beta chains below was sequenced from the same sample in a study of cytotoxic CD8 clonotypes in ibrutinib-treated CLL. The data were produced by immunoSEQ multiplex PCR, yet TCRdb's version contains in-frame clones alone and is incomplete. The sample includes roughly 250,000 clones, roughly 70% of them seen just once. The source material was PBMCs, sampled after 24 months of ibrutinib treatment. The receptors here all came from a human donor with chronic lymphocytic leukemia.

The chain links TRBV14 to TRBJ2-7; D unresolved. The CDR3 is 13 amino acids. From germline, CDR1 is SGHDN and CDR2 FVKESK. V was shortened by 2 bases and J by 6 bases, with 11 bases between the two germline ends. CDR3 in amino acids: CASSQRPGGEQYF. CDR3 DNA: TGTGCCAGCAGCCAAAGACCCGGCGGCGAGCAGTACTTC.

The rearrangement joins TRBV19 to TRBJ2-1; TRBD2 matches at 9 bases. Germline loops: CDR1 LNHDA, CDR2 SQIVND (reference sequence). CDR3 size: 12 residues. Trimming took 6 bases from V and 15 from J; bases not matched to a gene: 9. This CDR3 is CASSDSTSGGFF. The CDR3 DNA sequence: TGTGCCAGTAGCGACTCGACTAGCGGAGGGTTCTTC.

This rearrangement joins TRBV27 to TRBJ2-3; 9 nucleotides align to TRBD1. CDR1 and CDR2 from the germline V gene are MNHEY and SMNVEV (reference sequence). The CDR3 sequence is 15 residues long. Unmatched junction bases numbered 12, after V lost 4 bases and J lost 10 bases. The CDR3 region has the DNA TGTGCCAGCAGTTCCGCCGGGACAGGGTCAACTTCGCAGTATTTT. Encoded protein: CASSSAGTGSTSQYF.

The chain combines TRBV7-9 with TRBJ2-5; D is unclear. Germline V gene sequence: CDR1 SEHNR, CDR2 FQNEAQ (reference sequence). V gave up 5 bases and J gave up 5 bases, with 15 bases separating them. CDR3 length: 14 amino acids. The CDR3 sequence is CASSPHVSGETQYF. The CDR3 nucleotides are TGTGCCAGCAGCCCCCACGTTTCCGGGGAGACCCAGTACTTC.

This chain links TRBV9 with TRBJ2-7; D remains ambiguous. This CDR3 has 15 residues. Germline loops: CDR1 SGDLS, CDR2 YYNGEE. Trimming cost V 2 bases and J 5 bases, with 17 bases left between them. The CDR3 DNA reads TGTGCCAGCAGCGTCTCTGGAGCAGATCTAAACGAGCAGTACTTC. It is translated as CASSVSGADLNEQYF.

J is TRBJ1-1 and V is TRBV20-1; D ambiguous. This CDR3 has 11 amino acids. V was clipped by 5 bases and J by 1 base, with 5 bases between them. Germline assignment: CDR1 DFQATT and CDR2 SNEGSKA (reference sequence). The CDR3 protein is CSARSNTEAFF. The CDR3 nucleotides read TGCAGTGCTCGTTCGAACACTGAAGCTTTCTTT.

The chain is built from TRBV29-1 and TRBJ2-7; 7 bases map to TRBD1. The length of the CDR3 is 18 residues. Germline V gene sequence: CDR1 SQVTM, CDR2 ANQGSEA. V gave up 6 bases and J gave up 1 base; unmatched junction bases: 21. Here the CDR3 reads CSVDGLKSTGVGSYEQYF. Written as DNA, the CDR3 is TGCAGCGTAGATGGGCTTAAGTCAACAGGGGTGGGGTCCTACGAGCAGTACTTC.

The CDR3 DNA reads TGTGCCAGCAGTGAAGCGGGACAGGGGGCGACCTATGGCTACACCTTC. Translated, it gives CASSEAGQGATYGYTF. V usage is TRBV25-1 and J usage is TRBJ1-2; 12 bases line up with TRBD1. CDR1 and CDR2 (germline): MGHDK, SYGVNS. With V trimmed by 2 bases and J by 4 bases, 5 bases remained unmatched. The CDR3 has 16 amino acids.

Only a few counts were recorded for this clone. This chain links TRBV11-1 with TRBJ2-5; 7 nucleotides match TRBD1. Germline CDR1 reads SGHAT; CDR2 reads FQDESV (reference sequence). The CDR3 sequence is 13 residues long. V was clipped by 5 bases and J by 5 bases; unmatched bases: 5. The CDR3 reads CASSQQGYETQYF. CDR3 in DNA: TGTGCCAGCAGCCAACAGGGGTACGAGACCCAGTACTTC.

CDR3 in amino acids: CASSVDGRANEQFF. The DNA for the CDR3 is TGTGCCAGCTCGGTGGACGGGAGGGCCAATGAGCAGTTCTTC. The chain recombines TRBV18 with TRBJ2-1; TRBD2 matches at 8 bases. The CDR3 contains 14 residues. CDR1 is KGHSH, CDR2 LQKENI, per germline. The V segment lost 6 bases and the J segment 6 bases; nucleotides outside the gene matches: 7.

The chain recombines TRBV6-6 with TRBJ2-5; no reliable D call. V gave up 3 bases and J gave up 2 bases, with 7 bases separating them. The length of the CDR3 is 13 residues. Per germline, CDR1 MNHNY and CDR2 SVGAGI (reference sequence). The CDR3 bases are TGTGCCAGCAGTTATACCAGGCAAGAGACCCAGTACTTC. Its translation is CASSYTRQETQYF.

J is TRBJ2-7 and V is TRBV20-1; TRBD1 matches 7 bases. Trimming at V came to 3 bases and at J to 6 bases, leaving 2 bases not matched to a gene. Germline-derived CDR1 and CDR2 are DFQATT and SNEGSKA (reference sequence). CDR3 size: 11 residues. CDR3 nucleotides: TGCAGTGCTAGGGGACAGCCCGAGCAGTACTTC. Translating gives CSARGQPEQYF.

The V and J genes are TRBV27 and TRBJ2-7, with D possibly TRBD1 on 6 matching bases. Trimming pared 5 bases from V and 0 bases from J, leaving 14 bases between. Germline V lookup: CDR1 MNHEY, CDR2 SMNVEV (reference sequence). The CDR3 consists of 15 residues. For the CDR3, the DNA is TGTGCCAGCAGTCTCGGGACATTAAGCTCCTACGAGCAGTACTTC. Amino acid sequence: CASSLGTLSSYEQYF.

This clone showed up just a few times. The CDR3 sequence: CAISDLSETGAGYEQYF. The CDR3 DNA is TGTGCCATCAGTGACCTGTCCGAGACAGGGGCTGGTTACGAGCAGTACTTC. The genes are TRBV10-3 and TRBJ2-7, with TRBD1 matching over 8 bases. The CDR3 covers 17 residues. The V segment lost 3 bases and the J segment 4 bases; nucleotides outside the gene matches: 14. The germline V gene encodes CDR1 ENHRY and CDR2 SYGVKD.

The chain uses TRBV7-8 and TRBJ2-1, with a possible D match to TRBD1 (6 bases). Deletions cut 1 base from V and 8 bases from J, with 12 bases between. The CDR3 length is 14 residues. Germline V gene sequence: CDR1 SGHVS, CDR2 FQNEAQ. As DNA, the CDR3 is TGTGCCAGCAGCTTAGAGACAGGTCTCGATGAGCAGTTCTTC. Amino acid sequence: CASSLETGLDEQFF. The full variable domain, with the rest looked up from reference TRBV7-8 and TRBJ2-1, is GAGVSQSPRYKVAKRGQDVALRCDPISGHVSLFWYQQALGQGPEFLTYFQNEAQLDKSGLPSDRFFAERPEGSVSTLKIQRTQQEDSAVYLCASSLETGLDEQFFGPGTRLTVL.